This TCR beta chain was profiled in a study of shared clonotypes between healthy human individuals. General observations from the study: Larger estimated richness was generally recorded for naive subsets relative to memory subsets. The expectation was that sequencing depth would affect clonotype sharing among donors.

Notes on this clone: What it binds is unknown.

In replicate PCRs of sorted subsets, around 200 ng DNA, about 29,000 T cell genomes, was used. Profiling relied on immunoSEQ multiplex PCR, and the TCRdb table lists in-frame clones only, not all of them. This table has about 2.4 million clones, roughly 93% appearing once. The receptor was isolated from a young man in good health. Some clones in this sample may be carry-over from other donors' samples. Sequencing was carried out using naive CD4+ T cells from PBMCs. The subset here: CD45RA+ positively selected.

The CDR3 DNA sequence: TGTGCCAGCAGCCCGGGACAGGGGTGGGATACGCAGTATTTT. It is translated as CASSPGQGWDTQYF. The genes are TRBV9 and TRBJ2-3; 10 nucleotides align to TRBD1. The V gene end was trimmed by 4 bases and the J gene end by 6 bases; junction bases not matched to a gene: 5. CDR3 size: 14 residues. Germline lookup yields CDR1 SGDLS and CDR2 YYNGEE.